This T cell receptor beta chain emerged from a study of early stage breast cancer tumors. The method was immunoSEQ multiplex PCR; TCRdb's version includes in-frame clones alone and lacks a portion of them. The data show approximately 7,000 clones, 50% to 75% seen once. CDR3 length equals 14 residues. The V and J ends lost 4 bases and 2 bases, in that order; junction bases with no gene match: 8. The germline gives CDR1 SQVTM, CDR2 ANQGSEA. In the case of this clone: The antigen remains undetermined.

Overall study findings and caveats: Chain pairing and CD4, CD8 or FOXP3 expression were not captured. Compared with adjacent normal breast tissue, tumors showed roughly 2.5-fold greater T cell density and higher clonality.

The receptor was isolated from a person aged 45 to 59 with breast cancer. The chain carries TRBV29-1 and TRBJ2-7; 7 bases agree with TRBD2. Sequencing was carried out using normal breast tissue next to the tumor. CDR3 in DNA: TGCAGCGTTGGGCTAGCGGAACTAACCTACGAGCAGTACTTC. This sequence encodes CSVGLAELTYEQYF.